The entry below gives a single T cell receptor beta chain sequence along with its context. The antigen is unknown. The record originates from a study of T cell responses to AZD1222 COVID-19 vaccine. Germline V CDR1 and CDR2: MGHDK, SYGVNS. Trimming took 5 bases from V and 0 from J; bases not matched to a gene: 9. The CDR3 loop spans 16 amino acids. Study-level findings and limits: Baseline seropositivity occurred in only a handful of AZD1222 recipients.

The repertoire was sequenced with immunoSEQ multiplex PCR; TCRdb's copy has only in-frame clones and lacks some. Of fewer than 130,000 clones listed, about 87% are singletons. The V gene is TRBV25-1, the J gene TRBJ1-1, with 7 nucleotides matching TRBD1. The sequencing here drew on peripheral blood, taken 28 days after the second AZD1222 dose. The TCR was taken from an adult who received the AZD1222 COVID-19 vaccine. The CDR3 nucleotides read TGTGCCAGCAGTCTGGGGGGACAGTCCATGAACACTGAAGCTTTCTTT. Its translation: CASSLGGQSMNTEAFF.